This TCR beta chain was found in a study of T-cell memory formation after mild COVID-19. Study summary: The TCR clusters were mostly specific to one donor. Overall study results and limits: Second-wave clones with a day 37 peak had unconfirmed SARS-CoV-2 specificity.

There are 14 residues in the CDR3. Germline V CDR1 and CDR2: MNHEY, SVGEGT. The ends were cut back, 0 bases at V and 4 bases at J, with 10 bases in the middle. A few counts support this clonotype. No antigen is known for it. TCRdb independently ran MiXCR on the 5' RACE reads; one entry per CDR3 protein. Of hundreds of thousands of distinct CDR3 sequences listed, 20% were seen once; the top ten hold around 9.2%. Sequences were obtained from PBMCs or a T cell subset sorted from them (not recorded which). This clonotype originated in an adult woman who had mild COVID-19 (a few samples of this study predate the infection). Cell type and time point are not known. The chain couples TRBV6-2 or TRBV6-3 to TRBJ2-7; maybe TRBD1 (6 bases). The CDR3 coding sequence is TGTGCCAGCAGTTACTCGGCAGGGGTGTACGAGCAGTACTTC. It is translated as CASSYSAGVYEQYF.